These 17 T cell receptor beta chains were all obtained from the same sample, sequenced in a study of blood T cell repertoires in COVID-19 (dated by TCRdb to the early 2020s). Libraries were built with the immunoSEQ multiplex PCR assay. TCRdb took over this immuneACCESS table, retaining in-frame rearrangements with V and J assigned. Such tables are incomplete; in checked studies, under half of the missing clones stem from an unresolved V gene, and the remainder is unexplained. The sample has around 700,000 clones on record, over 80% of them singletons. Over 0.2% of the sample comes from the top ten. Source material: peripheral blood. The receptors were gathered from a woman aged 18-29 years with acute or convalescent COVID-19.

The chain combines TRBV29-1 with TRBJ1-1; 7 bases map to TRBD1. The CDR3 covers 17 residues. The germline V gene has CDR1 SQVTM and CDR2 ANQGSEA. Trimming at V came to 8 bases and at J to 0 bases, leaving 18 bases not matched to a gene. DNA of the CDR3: TGCAGCCCACGTAATTACCGGGACAGCCAAATGAACACTGAAGCTTTCTTT. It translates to CSPRNYRDSQMNTEAFF.

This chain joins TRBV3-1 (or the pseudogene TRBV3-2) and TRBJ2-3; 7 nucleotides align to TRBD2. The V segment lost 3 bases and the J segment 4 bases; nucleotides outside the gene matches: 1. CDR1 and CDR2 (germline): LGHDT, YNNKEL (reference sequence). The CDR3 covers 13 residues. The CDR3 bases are TGTGCCAGCAGCCAGGCGGGAGCAGATACGCAGTATTTT. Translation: CASSQAGADTQYF.

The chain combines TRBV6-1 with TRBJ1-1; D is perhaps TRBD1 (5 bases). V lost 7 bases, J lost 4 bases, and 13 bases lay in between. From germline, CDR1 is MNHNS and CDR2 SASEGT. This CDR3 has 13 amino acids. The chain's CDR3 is CASTWAGGTEAFF. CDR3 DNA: TGTGCCAGCACCTGGGCCGGGGGCACTGAAGCTTTCTTT.

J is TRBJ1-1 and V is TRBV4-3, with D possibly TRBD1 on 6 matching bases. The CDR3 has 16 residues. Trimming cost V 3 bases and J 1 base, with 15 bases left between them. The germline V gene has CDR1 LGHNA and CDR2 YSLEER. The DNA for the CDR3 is TGCGCCAGCAGCCACCACGCGTACAGGGAGAACACTGAAGCTTTCTTT. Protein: CASSHHAYRENTEAFF.

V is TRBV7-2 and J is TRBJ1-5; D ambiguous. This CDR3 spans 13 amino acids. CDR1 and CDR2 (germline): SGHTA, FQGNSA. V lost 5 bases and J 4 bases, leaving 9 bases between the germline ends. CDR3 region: CASSQEFNQPQHF. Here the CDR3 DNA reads TGTGCCAGCAGCCAGGAATTTAATCAGCCCCAGCATTTT. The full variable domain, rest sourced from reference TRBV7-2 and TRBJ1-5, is GAGVSQSPSNKVTEKGKDVELRCDPISGHTALYWYRQSLGQGLEFLIYFQGNSAPDKSGLPSDRFSAERTGGSVSTLTIQRTQQEDSAVYLCASSQEFNQPQHFGDGTRLSIL.

This CDR3 reads CASSPLGGGWTEAFF. Here the CDR3 DNA reads TGTGCCAGTAGTCCCCTTGGTGGGGGGTGGACTGAAGCTTTCTTT. This sequence joins TRBV19 and TRBJ1-1; possible D gene TRBD1, 5 bases. The CDR3 is made up of 15 amino acids. With 5 bases removed from V and 5 bases from J, the gap between germline ends came to 18 bases. Germline CDR1 and CDR2: LNHDA and SQIVND (reference sequence).

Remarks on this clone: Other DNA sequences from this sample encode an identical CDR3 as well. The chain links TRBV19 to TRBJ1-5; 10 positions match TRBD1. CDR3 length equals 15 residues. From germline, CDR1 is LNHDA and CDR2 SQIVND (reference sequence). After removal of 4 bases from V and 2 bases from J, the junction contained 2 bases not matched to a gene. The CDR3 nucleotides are TGTGCCAGTAGTAGGGACAGGGGAGGCAATCAGCCCCAGCATTTT. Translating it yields CASSRDRGGNQPQHF.

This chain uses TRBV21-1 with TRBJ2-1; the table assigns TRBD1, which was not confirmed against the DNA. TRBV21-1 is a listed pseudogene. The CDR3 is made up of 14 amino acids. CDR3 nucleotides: TGTGCCAGCACAAGGGACATACTCATGAATGAGCAGTTCTTC. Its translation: CASTRDILMNEQFF.

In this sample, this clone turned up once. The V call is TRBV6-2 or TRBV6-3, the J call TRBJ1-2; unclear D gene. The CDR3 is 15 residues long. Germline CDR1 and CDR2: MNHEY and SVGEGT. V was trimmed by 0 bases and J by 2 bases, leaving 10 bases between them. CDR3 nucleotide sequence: TGTGCCAGCAGTTACTCGGCCAGGCTAAACTATGGCTACACCTTC. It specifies CASSYSARLNYGYTF.

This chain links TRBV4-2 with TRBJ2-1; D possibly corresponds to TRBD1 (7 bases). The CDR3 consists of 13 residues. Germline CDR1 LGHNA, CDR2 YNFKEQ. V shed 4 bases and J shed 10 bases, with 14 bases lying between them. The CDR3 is CASSRQGGDEQFF. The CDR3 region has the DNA TGTGCCAGCAGCCGACAGGGAGGAGACGAGCAGTTCTTC.

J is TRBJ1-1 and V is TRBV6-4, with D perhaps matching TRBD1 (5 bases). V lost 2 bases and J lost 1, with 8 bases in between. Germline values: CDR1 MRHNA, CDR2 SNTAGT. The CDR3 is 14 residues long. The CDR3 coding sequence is TGTGCCAGCAGTGACGGGGGGTCGAACACTGAAGCTTTCTTT. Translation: CASSDGGSNTEAFF.

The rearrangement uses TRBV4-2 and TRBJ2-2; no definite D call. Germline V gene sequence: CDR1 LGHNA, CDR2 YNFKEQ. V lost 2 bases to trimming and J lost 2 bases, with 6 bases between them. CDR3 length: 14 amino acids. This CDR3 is CASSQPRNTGELFF. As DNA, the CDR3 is TGTGCCAGCAGCCAACCCCGTAACACCGGGGAGCTGTTTTTT.

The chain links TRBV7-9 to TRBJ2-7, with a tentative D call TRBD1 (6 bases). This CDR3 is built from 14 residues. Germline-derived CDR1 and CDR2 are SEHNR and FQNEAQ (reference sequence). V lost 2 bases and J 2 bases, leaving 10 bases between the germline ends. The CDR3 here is CASSLINRAYEQYF. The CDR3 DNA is TGTGCCAGCAGCTTAATAAACAGGGCCTACGAGCAGTACTTC.

CDR3 region: CASSREGYEQFF. CDR3 sequence (DNA): TGTGCCAGCTCTAGGGAGGGCTATGAGCAGTTCTTC. The chain recombines TRBV3-1 (or the pseudogene TRBV3-2) with TRBJ2-1; 7 bases line up with TRBD2. The germline V gene encodes CDR1 LGHDT and CDR2 YNNKEL (reference sequence). Germline trimming cut 8 bases from V and 8 bases from J; bases unmatched to any gene: 6. This CDR3 is built from 12 residues.

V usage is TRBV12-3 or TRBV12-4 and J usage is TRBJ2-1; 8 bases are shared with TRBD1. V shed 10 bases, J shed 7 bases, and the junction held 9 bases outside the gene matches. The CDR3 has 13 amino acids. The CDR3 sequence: CATGPGQVNEQFF. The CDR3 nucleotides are TGTGCCACTGGTCCGGGACAGGTTAATGAGCAGTTCTTC.

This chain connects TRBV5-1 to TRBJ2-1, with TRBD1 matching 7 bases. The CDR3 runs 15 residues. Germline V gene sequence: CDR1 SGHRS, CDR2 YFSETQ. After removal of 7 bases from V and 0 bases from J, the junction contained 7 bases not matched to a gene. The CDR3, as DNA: TGCGCCAGCCGTCTACAGGGGAACTCCTACAATGAGCAGTTCTTC. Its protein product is CASRLQGNSYNEQFF.

The CDR3 DNA sequence: TGTGCCAGCAGTGAATATAGAGGACAGGGTGGAGATACGCAGTATTTT. This sequence encodes CASSEYRGQGGDTQYF. The rearrangement links TRBV6-1 to TRBJ2-3; TRBD1 agrees at 8 bases. This CDR3 region has 16 residues. Losses at the gene ends were 2 bases for V and 5 bases for J; bases not matched to a gene: 9. The germline gives CDR1 MNHNS, CDR2 SASEGT.